This T cell receptor (beta chain) was sequenced in a study of blood T cell repertoires in COVID-19. Study background: Acute and convalescent COVID-19 specimens originated in the United States, Italy and Spain. Sample material is recorded as cDNA or gDNA derived from T cells, B-cell-depleted T cells, or PBMCs.

Germline CDR1 LGHDT, CDR2 YNNKEL (reference sequence). The V and J ends lost 4 bases and 8 bases, in that order; junction bases with no gene match: 6. CDR3 length: 13 amino acids. Sequenced by immunoSEQ multiplex PCR; TCRdb stores in-frame clones only, minus some. The sample records some 60,000 clones, around 87% being singletons. The genes are TRBV3-1 (or the pseudogene TRBV3-2) and TRBJ1-1; 8 bases line up with TRBD1. The sequence came from a human donor with active COVID-19. The donor label of this sample is uncertain. Sequencing used peripheral blood. As DNA, the CDR3 is TGTGCCAGCAGCCTACGGACAGGGTCGGAAGCTTTCTTT. As protein: CASSLRTGSEAFF.